The clone carrying this T cell receptor beta chain was found many times. Its antigen is not known. Each CDR3 protein gets one entry after TCRdb re-called the reads with MiXCR. This table has 680,000 or so distinct CDR3 sequences, roughly a third appearing once. The record originates from a study of T cell repertoires in cytomegalovirus infection. Study-level information: Public TCR beta signatures provided an indication of both CMV infection and a matching HLA type.

J was trimmed by 4 bases and V by 7 bases; bases with no gene match: 9. The CDR3 length is 15 residues. Per the germline V gene, CDR1 is SGHVS and CDR2 is FQNEAQ. The rearrangement uses TRBV7-8 and TRBJ2-2; TRBD1 aligns across 7 bases. This sequence was found in a human donor in good health (CMV status not recorded). Some clones in this sample may be carry-over from other donors' samples. Sample: cultured PBMCs, taken from culture after CMV antigen stimulation. CDR3: CASTIDRVGTGELFF. The CDR3 DNA reads TGTGCCAGCACCATAGACAGGGTTGGCACCGGGGAGCTGTTTTTT.